The 13 T cell receptor beta chains below come from one sample, sequenced in a study of glioma-infiltrating T cells. The iRepertoire nested amplicon-rescue multiplex PCR amplified TCR alpha and beta CDR3s from RNA. Each CDR3 protein gets one entry after TCRdb re-called the multiplex PCR reads with MiXCR. The repertoire includes approximately 110,000 distinct CDR3 sequences, roughly 25% of them detected once, and 15% sits in the top ten. Sequencing was performed on glioma tissue, nonneoplastic brain tissue, or PBMCs (not recorded which). Every receptor here comes from a human donor with low-grade glioma or glioblastoma, undergoing nonglioma brain surgery, or in good health (not recorded which).

The table lists this clonotype with a few counts. The chain's CDR3 is CASSIGSYEQYF. The CDR3 DNA follows: TGTGCCAGCAGCATAGGGTCCTACGAGCAGTACTTC. The chain couples TRBV14 to TRBJ2-7; D gene ambiguous. V lost 5 bases and J lost 1, with 6 bases in between. CDR3 length equals 12 residues. Germline lookup yields CDR1 SGHDN and CDR2 FVKESK.

This clonotype was recorded many times. The rearrangement uses TRBV28 and TRBJ1-2; 11 bases are shared with TRBD1. The CDR3 is 15 residues long. CDR1 is MDHEN and CDR2 is SYDVKM in the germline V gene. V was clipped by 4 bases and J by 4 bases; unmatched bases: 5. The CDR3 reads CASSSGQGASYGYTF. In nucleotides, the CDR3 is TGTGCCAGCAGTTCCGGACAGGGGGCTTCCTATGGCTACACCTTC.

This clonotype was recorded a few times. This rearrangement joins TRBV2 to TRBJ2-3, with 8 bases identical to TRBD1. V gave up 5 bases and J gave up 7 bases; unmatched junction bases: 14. The CDR3 length is 16 residues. Germline assignment: CDR1 SNHLY and CDR2 FYNNEI. Written as DNA, the CDR3 is TGTGCCAGCAGTCCTAAAGACAGGGGAGAGCGATATACGCAGTATTTT. Protein: CASSPKDRGERYTQYF.

This clonotype was recorded once. Since a much larger clone is just one base distant, this may be a read error. The genes are TRBV5-4 and TRBJ2-3; possible D gene TRBD1, 6 bases. Germline V gives CDR1 SGHNT, CDR2 YYREEE (reference sequence). The CDR3 consists of 15 residues. Trimming cost V 0 bases and J 3 bases, with 11 bases left between them. CDR3: CASSLAPGVTDTQYF. CDR3 DNA sequence: TGTGCCAGCAGCTTGGCGCCAGGGGTTACAGATACGCAGTATTTT.

With regard to this clonotype: This may be a read error: a much more frequent sequence differs by one nucleotide. The chain uses TRBV6-1 and TRBJ2-7; 9 bases fit TRBD2. This CDR3 spans 14 amino acids. Trimming cost V 10 bases and J 0 bases; bases outside gene matches: 7. The V gene's germline CDR1 is MNHNS and CDR2 SASEGT. The CDR3 spells CATTSGILSYEQYF. The CDR3 DNA reads TGTGCCACGACTAGCGGCATACTCTCCTACGAGCAGTACTTC.

The chain carries TRBV29-1 and TRBJ1-1; D might be TRBD1 (5 bases). This CDR3 has 13 residues. CDR1 is SQVTM, CDR2 ANQGSEA, per germline. V was trimmed by 5 bases and J by 3 bases, leaving 13 bases between them. CDR3 sequence: CSVRRGGDTEAFF. Written as DNA, the CDR3 is TGCAGCGTTCGGAGGGGTGGGGACACTGAAGCTTTCTTT.

This clonotype has only a few counts. The rearrangement joins TRBV19 to TRBJ1-1; no reliable D call. V lost 3 bases and J 10 bases, leaving 18 bases between the germline ends. Germline CDR1 and CDR2: LNHDA and SQIVND (reference sequence). CDR3 length equals 14 residues. CDR3 in DNA: TGTGCCAGTAGTATTGGCCCCCCGGAGACCGGAGCTTTCTTT. It encodes CASSIGPPETGAFF.

Only a few counts were recorded for this clonotype. V gene TRBV9 combines with J gene TRBJ2-1; 8 nucleotides align to TRBD1. V shed 4 bases and J 0 bases; nucleotides not matched to a gene: 3. CDR3 length: 15 amino acids. Germline V gives CDR1 SGDLS, CDR2 YYNGEE. This CDR3 reads CASSKGQGSYNEQFF. Here the CDR3 DNA reads TGTGCCAGCAGCAAAGGACAGGGCTCCTACAATGAGCAGTTCTTC.

As to this clonotype: This sequence may be a read error, since a much larger clone differs from it by one base. The chain has TRBV18 and TRBJ1-5; no clear D. The CDR3 spans 13 residues. With 9 bases removed from V and 0 bases from J, the gap between germline ends came to 9 bases. CDR1 is KGHSH and CDR2 is LQKENI in the germline V gene. The CDR3 region has the DNA TGTGCCAGATCATCCGATAGCAATCAGCCCCAGCATTTT. Protein product: CARSSDSNQPQHF.

The J gene is TRBJ2-3, the V gene TRBV5-1, with 9 nucleotides matching TRBD1. Looked up from germline, CDR1 is SGHRS and CDR2 is YFSETQ. V shed 2 bases, J shed 0 bases, and the junction held 4 bases outside the gene matches. The CDR3 runs 16 residues. CDR3 nucleotide sequence: TGCGCCAGCAGCTTCGCAGGACAGGGGAGCACAGATACGCAGTATTTT. Translated: CASSFAGQGSTDTQYF.

This clonotype was counted at least ten times. V gene TRBV27 combines with J gene TRBJ2-5; D is possibly TRBD2 (5 bases). Germline CDR1 reads MNHEY; CDR2 reads SMNVEV (reference sequence). The V gene lost 0 bases and the J gene lost 4 bases, with 6 bases spanning the gap. The CDR3 totals 13 residues. In DNA, the CDR3 is TGTGCCAGCAGTTTATCGAGGGCAGAGACCCAGTACTTC. Protein sequence: CASSLSRAETQYF.

Points on this clonotype: This sequence may be a read error, since a much larger clone differs from it by one base. The chain couples TRBV25-1 to TRBJ1-3; D not certain. Per germline, CDR1 MGHDK and CDR2 SYGVNS. Trimming took 4 bases from V and 0 from J, leaving 7 bases between them. CDR3 length equals 14 residues. CDR3 DNA: TGTGCCAGCAGTGGTACAGTCTCTGGAAACACCATATATTTT. It translates to CASSGTVSGNTIYF.

This clonotype has a count of ten or more. V gene TRBV20-1 combines with J gene TRBJ2-1; 8 bases are shared with TRBD2. V gave up 6 bases and J gave up 12 bases; unmatched junction bases: 19. Germline values: CDR1 DFQATT, CDR2 SNEGSKA (reference sequence). The CDR3 contains 15 residues. Here the CDR3 reads CSARTLGLVIGAQFF. Written as DNA, the CDR3 is TGCAGTGCGCGGACCTTGGGACTAGTGATCGGTGCGCAGTTCTTC.